This T cell receptor (beta chain) was sequenced in a study of post-analysis software for immune sequencing data. Study-wide findings and caveats: Patients had higher frequencies than controls of five TRBV segments, including TRBV5-6, TRBV5-1 and TRBV20-1.

The TCR beta cDNA libraries carried unique molecular identifiers. MiXCR, applied by TCRdb to the PCR reads, yields one record per CDR3 protein. The table has hundreds of thousands of distinct CDR3 sequences, 25% to 30% seen once; the top ten hold roughly 0.57%. CDR1 and CDR2 (germline): SGHAT, FQNNGV. The ends were cut back, 1 base at V and 7 bases at J, with 11 bases in the middle. The CDR3 consists of 15 residues. Concerning this clonotype itself: Antigen unknown.

This sequence joins TRBV11-2 and TRBJ1-6; D may be TRBD1 (5 bases). This TCR was sampled from a girl under 18 with multiple sclerosis. Sequenced: blood. CDR3: CASSLGDAWNSPLHF. CDR3 coding DNA: TGTGCCAGCAGCTTAGGGGACGCGTGGAATTCACCCCTCCACTTT.